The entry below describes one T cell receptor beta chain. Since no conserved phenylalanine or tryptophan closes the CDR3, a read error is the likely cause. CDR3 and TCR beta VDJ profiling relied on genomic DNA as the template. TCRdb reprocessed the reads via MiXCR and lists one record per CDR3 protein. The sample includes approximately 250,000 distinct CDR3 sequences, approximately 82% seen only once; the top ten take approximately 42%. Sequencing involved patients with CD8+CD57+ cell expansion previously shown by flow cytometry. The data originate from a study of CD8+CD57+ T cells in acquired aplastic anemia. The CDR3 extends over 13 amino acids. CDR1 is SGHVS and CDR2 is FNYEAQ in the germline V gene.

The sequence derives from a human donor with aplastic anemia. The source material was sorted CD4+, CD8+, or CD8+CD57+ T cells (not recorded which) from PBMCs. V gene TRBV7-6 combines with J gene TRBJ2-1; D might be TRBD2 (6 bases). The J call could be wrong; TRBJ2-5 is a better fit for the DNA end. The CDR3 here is CASSLGEDTGQYE. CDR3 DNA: TGTGCCAGCAGCTTAGGGGAGGACACGGGCCAGTACGAG.